The clone carrying this T cell receptor beta chain showed up just a few times. The antigen remains undetermined. Sample-barcoded 5' priming and a J-beta primer mix drove a second PCR of about 6 to 12 cycles. At least 2.5 million CDR3-containing paired-end reads were obtained per sample. TCRdb ran MiXCR on the 5' RACE reads and lists one entry per CDR3 protein. The sample has about 690,000 distinct CDR3 sequences; roughly 41% are singletons. The sample comes from a study of blood T cells in healthy people across ages. Study observations and caveats: Both naive CD4+ cell counts and diversity were greater in long-lived donors than in aged donors. Strong correlation was found linking TCR beta diversity to naive T cell percentage.

The CDR3 sequence is 13 residues long. V lost 4 bases and J lost 7, with 14 bases in between. The receptor's source is a man at least 80 years old in good health. The chain carries TRBV12-3 or TRBV12-4 and TRBJ2-7; D not resolved. Specimen: blood. In DNA form, the CDR3 reads TGTGCCAGCAGTTCCCTTGGACCAAGGGAGCAGTACTTC. Protein: CASSSLGPREQYF.